This is a list of T cell receptor beta chains from one sample in a study of early T cells in non-severe SARS-CoV-2 infection. TCRdb used MiXCR to reprocess the 5' RACE reads, holding one entry per CDR3 protein. The table lists tens of thousands of distinct CDR3 sequences, approximately 6.1% of them singletons. The sequencing here drew on whole blood, taken at baseline. These TCRs come from an adult who was a healthcare worker with PCR-confirmed SARS-CoV-2 infection or an uninfected control (not recorded which). Each CDR3 is given without its conserved first and last residue. D genes are given only for firm matches.

CDR3 | V | length | D | J
ASSLRGAHGNTIY | TRBV28 | 13 | - | TRBJ1-3
ASSPDLGEQY | TRBV18 | 10 | - | TRBJ2-7
ASSPGAEFNEQF | TRBV5-1 | 12 | - | TRBJ2-1
ASSYGTGEKY | TRBV28 | 10 | TRBD1 | TRBJ2-7
ASSSGFQPQH | TRBV7-2 | 10 | - | TRBJ1-5
VSKLLQGVSEQY | TRBV5-5 | 12 | TRBD1 | TRBJ2-7
ASSPTLTSYEQY | TRBV6-5 | 12 | - | TRBJ2-7
ASSAGQSSYNSPLH | TRBV9 | 14 | TRBD1 | TRBJ1-6
ASSPIPNEAF | TRBV12-3/TRBV12-4 | 10 | - | TRBJ1-1
ASSLVGSGANVLT | TRBV5-6 | 13 | - | TRBJ2-6